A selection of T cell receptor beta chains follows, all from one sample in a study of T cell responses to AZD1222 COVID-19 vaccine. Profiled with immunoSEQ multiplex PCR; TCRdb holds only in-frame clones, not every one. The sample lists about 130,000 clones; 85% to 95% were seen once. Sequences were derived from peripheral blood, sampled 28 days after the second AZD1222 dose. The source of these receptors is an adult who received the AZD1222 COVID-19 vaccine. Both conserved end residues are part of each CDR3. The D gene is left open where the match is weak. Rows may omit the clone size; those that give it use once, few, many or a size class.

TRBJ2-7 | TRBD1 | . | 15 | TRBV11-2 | TGTGCCAGCAGCCCGGGACAGATAAGTACCTACGAGCAGTACTTC | CASSPGQISTYEQYF
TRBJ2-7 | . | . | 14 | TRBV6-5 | TGTGCCAGCAGCCCCCGGCAACCCCCCTACGAGCAGTACTTC | CASSPRQPPYEQYF
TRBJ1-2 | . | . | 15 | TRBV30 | TGTGCCTGGAGTCGGGGGGGCGGTCTGAACTATGGCTACACCTTC | CAWSRGGGLNYGYTF
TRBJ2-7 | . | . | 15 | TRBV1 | TGCACCAGCAGCCAAGATAGGAGACTAGAGTACGAGCAGTACTTC | CTSSQDRRLEYEQYF
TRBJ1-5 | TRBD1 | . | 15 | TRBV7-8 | TGTGCCAGCAGCTTAAAACGGGGACAGTTCCAGCCCCAGCATTTT | CASSLKRGQFQPQHF
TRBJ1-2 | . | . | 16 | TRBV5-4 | TGTGCCAGCAGCAACGAGTGGACAGCAGCTAACTATGGCTACACCTTC | CASSNEWTAANYGYTF
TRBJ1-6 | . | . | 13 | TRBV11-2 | TGTGCCAGCAGCGGGACTACAGGGTCTCCCCTCCACTTT | CASSGTTGSPLHF
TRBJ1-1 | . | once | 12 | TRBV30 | TGTGCCTGGAGTGATGAGGCGACTGAAGCTTTCTTT | CAWSDEATEAFF
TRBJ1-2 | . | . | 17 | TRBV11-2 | TGTGCCAGCAGCTTAGAAGGGTTCTCAGGAGCCAACTATGGCTACACCTTC | CASSLEGFSGANYGYTF
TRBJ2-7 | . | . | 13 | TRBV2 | TGTGCCAGCAGTGCCTTCCCCGGTAGCGAGCAGTACTTC | CASSAFPGSEQYF
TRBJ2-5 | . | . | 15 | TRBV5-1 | TGCGCCAGCAGCTTGGTCGTCAGCAACCAAGAGACCCAGTACTTC | CASSLVVSNQETQYF
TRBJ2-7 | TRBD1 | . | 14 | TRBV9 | TGTGCCAGCAGCGTAAGGGACAGGTCTCGCGAGCAGTACTTC | CASSVRDRSREQYF
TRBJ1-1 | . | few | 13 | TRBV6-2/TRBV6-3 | TGTGCCAGCAGCATTACGTGGGGTGCTGAAGCTTTCTTT | CASSITWGAEAFF
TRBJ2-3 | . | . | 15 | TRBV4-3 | TGCGCCAGCAGCCAAGATGGGGGGCCCACAGATACGCAGTATTTT | CASSQDGGPTDTQYF
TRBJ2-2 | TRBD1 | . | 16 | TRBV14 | TGTGCCAGCAGCCAAGGACAGGGGGCTCTGACCGGGGAGCTGTTTTTT | CASSQGQGALTGELFF
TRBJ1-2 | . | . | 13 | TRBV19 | TGTGCCAGTAGTATACCGAACATCCCAGGGTACACCTTC | CASSIPNIPGYTF
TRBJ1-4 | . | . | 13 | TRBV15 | TGTGCCACCAGCCCTCGAACATTTGAGAAACTGTTTTTT | CATSPRTFEKLFF
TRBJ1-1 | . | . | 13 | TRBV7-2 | TGTGCCAGCAGCTTCAGAGACGGGGGTGGAGCTTTCTTT | CASSFRDGGGAFF
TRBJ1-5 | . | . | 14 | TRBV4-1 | TGCGCCAGCAGCCAAGGGGACATATCCCAGCCCCAGCATTTT | CASSQGDISQPQHF
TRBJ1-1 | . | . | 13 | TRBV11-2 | TGTGCCAGCAGCTTCCGGGTTATGGCTGAAGCTTTCTTT | CASSFRVMAEAFF
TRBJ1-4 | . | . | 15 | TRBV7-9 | TGTGCCAGCAGCCCCACCGGGTTGGCGGGTGAAAAACTGTTTTTT | CASSPTGLAGEKLFF
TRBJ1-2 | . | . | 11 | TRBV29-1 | TGCAGCGTTTTGAGGGAAGGAGGCTACACCTTC | CSVLREGGYTF
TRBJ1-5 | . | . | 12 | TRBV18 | TGTGCCAGCTCACCAGTACAGGGCCCCCAGCATTTT | CASSPVQGPQHF
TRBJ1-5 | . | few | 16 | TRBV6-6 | TGTGCCAGCAGTGGGGGACAACTCTATAGCAATCAGCCCCAGCATTTT | CASSGGQLYSNQPQHF